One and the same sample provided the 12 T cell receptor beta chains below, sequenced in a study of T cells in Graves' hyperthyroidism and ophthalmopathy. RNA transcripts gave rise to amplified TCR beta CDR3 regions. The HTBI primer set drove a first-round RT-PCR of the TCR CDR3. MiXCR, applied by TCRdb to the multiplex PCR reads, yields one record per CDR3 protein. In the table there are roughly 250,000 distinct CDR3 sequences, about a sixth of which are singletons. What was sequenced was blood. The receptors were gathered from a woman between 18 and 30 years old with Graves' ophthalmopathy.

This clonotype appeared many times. CDR3 DNA sequence: TGCAGTGCTAGAGATCGCCTAGCCAGAACCGGGGAGCTGTTTTTT. It yields the protein CSARDRLARTGELFF. The chain employs TRBV20-1 and TRBJ2-2; possible D gene TRBD2, 5 bases. The germline V and J ends were trimmed by 0 bases and 5 bases, with 13 bases remaining between them. Per germline, CDR1 DFQATT and CDR2 SNEGSKA (reference sequence). This CDR3 region has 15 residues.

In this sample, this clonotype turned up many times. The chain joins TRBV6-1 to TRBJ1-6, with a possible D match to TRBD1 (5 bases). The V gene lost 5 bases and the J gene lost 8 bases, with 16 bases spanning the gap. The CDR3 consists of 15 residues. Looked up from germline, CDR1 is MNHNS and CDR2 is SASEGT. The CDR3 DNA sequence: TGTGCCAGCAGTCCCCGGGGGGAGGAAGATTCACCCCTCCACTTT. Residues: CASSPRGEEDSPLHF.

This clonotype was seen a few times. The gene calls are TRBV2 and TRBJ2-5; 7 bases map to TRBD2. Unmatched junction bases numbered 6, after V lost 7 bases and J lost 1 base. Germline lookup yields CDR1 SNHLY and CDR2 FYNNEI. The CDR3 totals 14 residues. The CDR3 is CASNERLAQETQYF. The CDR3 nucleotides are TGTGCCAGCAACGAGAGACTAGCCCAAGAGACCCAGTACTTC.

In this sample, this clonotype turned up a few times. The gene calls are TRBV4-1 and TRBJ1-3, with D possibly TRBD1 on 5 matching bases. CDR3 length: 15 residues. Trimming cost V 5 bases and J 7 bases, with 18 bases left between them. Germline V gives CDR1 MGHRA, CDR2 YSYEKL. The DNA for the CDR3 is TGCGCCAGCAGCAATTATCGGGACGAAGGGAACACCATATATTTT. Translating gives CASSNYRDEGNTIYF.

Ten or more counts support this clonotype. The CDR3 loop reads CASSSVGTGGTQYF. CDR3 coding DNA: TGTGCCAGCAGCTCAGTAGGGACAGGCGGCACGCAGTATTTT. The V call is TRBV7-3, the J call TRBJ2-3; 8 bases match TRBD1. The CDR3 has 14 residues. Germline CDR1 SGHTA, CDR2 FQGTGA. V shed 4 bases and J 9 bases; nucleotides not matched to a gene: 9.

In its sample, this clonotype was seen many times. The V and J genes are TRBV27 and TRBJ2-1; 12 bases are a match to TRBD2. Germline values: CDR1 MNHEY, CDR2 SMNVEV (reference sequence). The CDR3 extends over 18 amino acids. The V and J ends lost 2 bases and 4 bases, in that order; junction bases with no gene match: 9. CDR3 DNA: TGTGCCAGCAGTTTACGGGGTCGGCTAGCGGGGGGGTACAATGAGCAGTTCTTC. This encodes CASSLRGRLAGGYNEQFF.

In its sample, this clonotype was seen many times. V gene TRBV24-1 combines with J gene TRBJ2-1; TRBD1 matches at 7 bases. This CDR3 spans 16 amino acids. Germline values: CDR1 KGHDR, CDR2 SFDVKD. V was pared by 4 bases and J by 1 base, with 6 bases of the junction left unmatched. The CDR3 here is CATSDRTGSSYNEQFF. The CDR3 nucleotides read TGTGCCACCAGTGACCGGACAGGTTCATCCTACAATGAGCAGTTCTTC.

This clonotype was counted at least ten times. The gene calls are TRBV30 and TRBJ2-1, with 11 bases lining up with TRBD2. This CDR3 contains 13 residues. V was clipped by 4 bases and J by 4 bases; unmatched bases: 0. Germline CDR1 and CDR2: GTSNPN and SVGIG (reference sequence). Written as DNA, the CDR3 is TGTGCCTGGACTAGCGGGAGGTACAATGAGCAGTTCTTC. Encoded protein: CAWTSGRYNEQFF.

CDR3 nucleotide sequence: TGCGCCATCGGACGGAACTCCTACGAGCAGTTCTTC. Encoded protein: CAIGRNSYEQFF. V and J are TRBV10-2 and TRBJ2-7, with D hard to call. Gene TRBJ2-1 matches the end of the DNA better, so the J call may be wrong. Per germline, CDR1 WSHSY and CDR2 SAAADI. The CDR3 spans 12 residues.

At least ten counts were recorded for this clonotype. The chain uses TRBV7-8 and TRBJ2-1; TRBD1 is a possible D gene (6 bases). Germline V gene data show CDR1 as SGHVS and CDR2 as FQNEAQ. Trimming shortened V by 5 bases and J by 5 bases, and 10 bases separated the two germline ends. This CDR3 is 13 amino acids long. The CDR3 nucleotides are TGTGCCAGCAGCGTGGACAGTAACAATGAGCAGTTCTTC. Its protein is CASSVDSNNEQFF.

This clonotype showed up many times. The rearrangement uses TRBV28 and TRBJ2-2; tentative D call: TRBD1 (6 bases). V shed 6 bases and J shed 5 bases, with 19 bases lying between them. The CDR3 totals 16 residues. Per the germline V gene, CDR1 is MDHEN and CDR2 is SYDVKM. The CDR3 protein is CASRRTGNSRTGELFF. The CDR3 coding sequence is TGTGCCAGCAGAAGAACAGGGAATTCAAGAACCGGGGAGCTGTTTTTT.

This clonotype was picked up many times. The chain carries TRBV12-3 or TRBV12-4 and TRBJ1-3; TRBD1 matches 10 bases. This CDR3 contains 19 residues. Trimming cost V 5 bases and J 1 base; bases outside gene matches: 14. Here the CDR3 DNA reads TGTGCCAGCAGTCCCCCCGGGACAGGGGCATTTAGGTCTGGAAACACCATATATTTT. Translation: CASSPPGTGAFRSGNTIYF.